This T cell receptor (beta chain) was sequenced during a study of T cell responses to AZD1222 COVID-19 vaccine. Sequencing was performed with immunoSEQ multiplex PCR; in TCRdb, only in-frame clones are kept and a portion is missing. Seen here are about 150,000 clones, approximately 87% observed once, and the top ten hold 5.5%. Concerning this clone: Its antigen is as yet unknown.

V trimming: 0 bases; J trimming: 5 bases; junction bases outside the gene matches: 2. The CDR3 length is 14 residues. The germline V gene encodes CDR1 GTSNPN and CDR2 SVGIG (reference sequence). General study points: Most donors were white British and more were female, and clonal diversity was possibly underestimated. Among spike-specific TCRs, nearly half reportedly target unmutated variant regions.

This TCR derives from an adult in good health. The genes are TRBV30 and TRBJ2-1; 9 bases fit TRBD1. Here the sequenced sample was peripheral blood, taken on day 0 of MenACWY control vaccination. The CDR3 region is CAWSVTGGHNEQFF. DNA for the CDR3: TGTGCCTGGAGTGTGACAGGGGGACACAATGAGCAGTTCTTC. Variable domain in full (rest from reference TRBV30 and TRBJ2-1): SQTIHQWPATLVQPVGSPLSLECTVEGTSNPNLYWYRQAAGRGLQLLFYSVGIGQISSEVPQNLSASRPQDRQFILSSKKLLLSDSGFYLCAWSVTGGHNEQFFGPGTRLTVL.